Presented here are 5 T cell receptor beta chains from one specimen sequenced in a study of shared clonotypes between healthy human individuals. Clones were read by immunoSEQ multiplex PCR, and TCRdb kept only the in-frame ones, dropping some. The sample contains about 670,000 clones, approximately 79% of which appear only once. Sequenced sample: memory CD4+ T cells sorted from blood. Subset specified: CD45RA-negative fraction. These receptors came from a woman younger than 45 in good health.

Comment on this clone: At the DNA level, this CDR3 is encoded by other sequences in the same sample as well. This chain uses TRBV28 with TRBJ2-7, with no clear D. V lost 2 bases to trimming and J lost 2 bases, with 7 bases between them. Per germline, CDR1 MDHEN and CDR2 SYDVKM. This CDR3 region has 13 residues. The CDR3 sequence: CASSLGLAYEQYF. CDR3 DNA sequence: TGTGCCAGCAGTTTAGGGCTGGCCTACGAGCAGTACTTC.

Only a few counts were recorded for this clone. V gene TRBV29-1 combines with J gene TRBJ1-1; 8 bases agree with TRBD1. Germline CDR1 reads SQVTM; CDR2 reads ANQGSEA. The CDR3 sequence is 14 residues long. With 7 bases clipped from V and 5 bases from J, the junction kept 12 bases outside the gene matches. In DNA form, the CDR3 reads TGCAGCGGTGACTTCGGACAGGGAATTACTGAAGCTTTCTTT. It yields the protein CSGDFGQGITEAFF. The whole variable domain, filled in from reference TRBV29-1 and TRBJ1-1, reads SAVISQKPSRDICQRGTSLTIQCQVDSQVTMMFWYRQQPGQSLTLIATANQGSEATYESGFVIDKFPISRPNLTFSTLTVSNMSPEDSSIYLCSGDFGQGITEAFFGQGTRLTVV.

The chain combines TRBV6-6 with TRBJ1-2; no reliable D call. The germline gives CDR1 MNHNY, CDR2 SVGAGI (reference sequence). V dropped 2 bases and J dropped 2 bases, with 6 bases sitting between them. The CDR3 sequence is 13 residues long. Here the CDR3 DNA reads TGTGCCAGCAGTTACAATATGAACTATGGCTACACCTTC. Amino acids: CASSYNMNYGYTF.

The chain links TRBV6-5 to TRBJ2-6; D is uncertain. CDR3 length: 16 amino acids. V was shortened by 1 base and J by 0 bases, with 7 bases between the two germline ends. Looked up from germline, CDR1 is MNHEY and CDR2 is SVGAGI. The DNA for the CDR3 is TGTGCCAGCAGTTACTTCTTGGGCTCTGGGGCCAACGTCCTGACTTTC. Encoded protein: CASSYFLGSGANVLTF.

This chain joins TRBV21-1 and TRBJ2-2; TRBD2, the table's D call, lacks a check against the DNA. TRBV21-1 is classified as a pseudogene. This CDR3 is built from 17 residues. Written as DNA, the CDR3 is TGTGCCAGCAGCAAAGCCTCTCCGGGAGAAAGAACCGGGGAGCTGTTTTTT. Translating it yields CASSKASPGERTGELFF.